These 27 T cell receptor beta chains were sequenced from one sample in a study of cytomegalovirus exposure and HLA in healthy donors. The assay was immunoSEQ multiplex PCR, and TCRdb's table has in-frame clones only and misses some. The data contain about 140,000 clones, approximately 87% of them singletons. Input material: PBMCs. These receptors were obtained from a man aged 18 to 30 in good health and CMV-seronegative.

The chain links TRBV9 to TRBJ1-2; 7 bases line up with TRBD1. V dropped 3 bases and J dropped 2; count of bases not matched to a gene: 4. Germline CDR1 SGDLS, CDR2 YYNGEE. The length of the CDR3 is 14 residues. The CDR3 region has the DNA TGTGCCAGCAGCGCCGGACAGGCAAACTATGGCTACACCTTC. As protein: CASSAGQANYGYTF.

V usage is TRBV10-3 and J usage is TRBJ1-1; unclear D gene. Trimming pared 4 bases from V and 0 bases from J, leaving 9 bases between. CDR1 is ENHRY, CDR2 SYGVKD, per germline. This CDR3 has 14 amino acids. The CDR3 sequence is CAISADTVNTEAFF. The CDR3 region has the DNA TGTGCCATCAGTGCTGACACAGTGAACACTGAAGCTTTCTTT.

This chain connects TRBV18 to TRBJ2-7; no firm D call. Per germline, CDR1 KGHSH and CDR2 LQKENI. V shed 3 bases and J shed 5 bases, with 14 bases lying between them. The CDR3 consists of 14 residues. DNA of the CDR3: TGTGCCAGCTCACCTGCCTCTAGGTCGGACGAGCAGTACTTC. It encodes CASSPASRSDEQYF. The full variable domain, completed using reference TRBV18 and TRBJ2-7, is NAGVMQNPRHLVRRRGQEARLRCSPMKGHSHVYWYRQLPEEGLKFMVYLQKENIIDESGMPKERFSAEFPKEGPSILRIQQVVRGDSAAYFCASSPASRSDEQYFGPGTRLTVT.

This clone was counted many times. The chain uses TRBV14 and TRBJ1-2; 7 nucleotides align to TRBD1. Trimming took 4 bases from V and 2 from J; bases not matched to a gene: 1. CDR1 and CDR2 (germline): SGHDN, FVKESK. The CDR3 runs to 13 residues. The CDR3 DNA is TGTGCCAGCAGCCTGACAGGGAACTATGGCTACACCTTC. It translates to CASSLTGNYGYTF.

The chain recombines TRBV5-1 with TRBJ2-6, with 9 bases matching TRBD1. With V trimmed by 4 bases and J by 3 bases, 5 bases remained unmatched. Per the germline V gene, CDR1 is SGHRS and CDR2 is YFSETQ. The CDR3 is made up of 16 amino acids. The CDR3 spells CASSAGQGIGANVLTF. In DNA, the CDR3 is TGCGCCAGCAGCGCGGGACAGGGAATTGGGGCCAACGTCCTGACTTTC.

The gene calls are TRBV7-9 and TRBJ2-5; D may be TRBD2 (6 bases). The length of the CDR3 is 14 residues. Germline V gene lookup returns CDR1 SEHNR and CDR2 FQNEAQ (reference sequence). V gave up 5 bases and J gave up 1 base, with 11 bases separating them. This chain's CDR3 is CASSPPGGQETQYF. The CDR3 region has the DNA TGTGCCAGCAGCCCCCCCGGGGGCCAAGAGACCCAGTACTTC.

The V gene is TRBV4-1, the J gene TRBJ2-5; D unclear. The V and J ends lost 3 bases and 3 bases respectively, with 8 bases between them. The germline CDR1 and CDR2 sequences are MGHRA and YSYEKL. This CDR3 region has 13 residues. The CDR3 sequence: CASSQWQKETQYF. Here the CDR3 DNA reads TGCGCCAGCAGCCAGTGGCAGAAAGAGACCCAGTACTTC.

The rearrangement links TRBV6-6 to TRBJ1-2; 10 bases are shared with TRBD1. This CDR3 has 15 residues. Germline trimming cut 6 bases from V and 8 bases from J; bases unmatched to any gene: 12. In germline, CDR1 is MNHNY, CDR2 SVGAGI (reference sequence). The CDR3 nucleotides read TGTGCCAGCAGCCAAGACGGGACAGGGGTAGGGGGCTACACCTTC. This encodes CASSQDGTGVGGYTF.

V is TRBV28 and J is TRBJ1-2; 8 nucleotides line up with TRBD1. The length of the CDR3 is 13 residues. Germline V gene data show CDR1 as MDHEN and CDR2 as SYDVKM. The V gene end was trimmed by 3 bases and the J gene end by 6 bases; junction bases not matched to a gene: 3. The CDR3 protein is CASSFPGGNGYTF. CDR3 in DNA: TGTGCCAGCAGTTTCCCAGGGGGCAATGGCTACACCTTC.

This chain connects TRBV7-9 to TRBJ2-7, with a weak D call TRBD2 (5 bases). This CDR3 comprises 14 residues. The germline V and J ends were trimmed by 5 bases and 4 bases, with 15 bases remaining between them. Looked up from germline, CDR1 is SEHNR and CDR2 is FQNEAQ (reference sequence). The CDR3 nucleotides read TGTGCCAGCAGCCCACCGAGCGGCACTTACGAGCAGTACTTC. Encoded protein: CASSPPSGTYEQYF.

V usage is TRBV7-2 and J usage is TRBJ2-7; D possibly corresponds to TRBD2 (5 bases). V lost 0 bases and J lost 7, with 13 bases in between. Per germline, CDR1 SGHTA and CDR2 FQGNSA. The CDR3 spans 14 residues. CDR3 amino acids: CASSLALFGSEQYF. CDR3 coding DNA: TGTGCCAGCAGCTTAGCTTTGTTTGGGAGTGAGCAGTACTTC.

The gene calls are TRBV2 and TRBJ2-5; 8 bases fit TRBD1. The CDR3 is made up of 15 amino acids. CDR1 is SNHLY, CDR2 FYNNEI, per germline. J lost 10 bases, V lost 2 bases, and 12 bases had no gene match. Here the CDR3 reads CASSEIMQGAEGQYF. CDR3 coding DNA: TGTGCCAGCAGTGAAATAATGCAGGGGGCCGAGGGCCAGTACTTC.

The V gene is TRBV5-4, the J gene TRBJ2-1, with TRBD1 identical over 7 bases. CDR3 length: 13 residues. The ends lost 3 bases at V and 4 bases at J; junction bases unmatched: 1. The germline V gene has CDR1 SGHNT and CDR2 YYREEE (reference sequence). The CDR3 DNA follows: TGTGCCAGCAGCTGGGGACAGTACAATGAGCAGTTCTTC. Its protein product is CASSWGQYNEQFF. Full variable domain (outside the CDR3, taken from reference TRBV5-4 and TRBJ2-1): ETGVTQSPTHLIKTRGQQVTLRCSSQSGHNTVSWYQQALGQGPQFIFQYYREEENGRGNFPPRFSGLQFPNYSSELNVNALELDDSALYLCASSWGQYNEQFFGPGTRLTVL.

The gene calls are TRBV18 and TRBJ1-4; no clear D. The CDR3 consists of 18 residues. The V gene's germline CDR1 is KGHSH and CDR2 LQKENI. The V gene lost 1 base and the J gene lost 3 bases, with 18 bases spanning the gap. CDR3 sequence (DNA): TGTGCCAGCTCACCACAGAGGGTGGGTTCGTCGGCTAATGAAAAACTGTTTTTT. It translates to CASSPQRVGSSANEKLFF.

The chain employs TRBV6-6 and TRBJ1-1; 8 bases agree with TRBD1. The CDR3 spans 14 residues. Germline V gene lookup returns CDR1 MNHNY and CDR2 SVGAGI (reference sequence). Trimming removed 2 bases from V and 6 bases from J; junction bases left unmatched: 5. The CDR3 sequence is CASSYTQGAPEAFF. The DNA for the CDR3 is TGTGCCAGCAGTTACACTCAGGGGGCTCCTGAAGCTTTCTTT.

The chain joins TRBV10-2 to TRBJ2-7; D uncertain. V lost 7 bases and J 1 base, leaving 8 bases between the germline ends. This CDR3 has 12 amino acids. CDR1 and CDR2 from the germline V gene are WSHSY and SAAADI. CDR3 in amino acids: CASMAQSYEQYF. For the CDR3, the DNA is TGCGCCAGCATGGCCCAGTCCTACGAGCAGTACTTC.

V is TRBV19 and J is TRBJ2-7, with TRBD1 matching 9 bases. The CDR3 covers 17 residues. Germline V gene lookup returns CDR1 LNHDA and CDR2 SQIVND (reference sequence). V was pared by 1 base and J by 1 base, with 8 bases of the junction left unmatched. The CDR3 region is CASSIGHSGQGSYEQYF. CDR3 nucleotide sequence: TGTGCCAGTAGTATAGGGCATTCGGGACAGGGTTCCTACGAGCAGTACTTC.

This clone has a handful of counts. V gene TRBV7-9 combines with J gene TRBJ1-1, with 7 bases aligning to TRBD1. V gave up 0 bases and J gave up 3 bases; unmatched junction bases: 7. The CDR3 sequence is 16 residues long. Germline CDR1 SEHNR, CDR2 FQNEAQ (reference sequence). This CDR3 reads CASSLAGRGSYTEAFF. CDR3 DNA sequence: TGTGCCAGCAGCTTAGCTGGCAGGGGGTCCTACACTGAAGCTTTCTTT.

The CDR3 spells CARAGTGVGGELFF. The CDR3 region has the DNA TGTGCCAGGGCAGGGACAGGGGTCGGCGGGGAGCTGTTTTTT. The chain combines TRBV5-8 with TRBJ2-2; 10 nucleotides match TRBD1. Germline V gene lookup returns CDR1 SGHTS and CDR2 YDEGEE. Unmatched junction bases numbered 8, after V lost 8 bases and J lost 7 bases. CDR3 length: 14 amino acids.

The chain combines TRBV5-1 with TRBJ2-1, with D perhaps matching TRBD2 (6 bases). CDR1 and CDR2 (germline): SGHRS, YFSETQ. The ends were cut back, 4 bases at V and 1 base at J, with 15 bases in the middle. The CDR3 sequence is 16 residues long. DNA of the CDR3: TGCGCCAGCAGCCTGGGACTTCTGACTTCCTACAATGAGCAGTTCTTC. Residues: CASSLGLLTSYNEQFF.

CDR3 in DNA: TGTGCCAGCAGTCCCCGGGACGGGGAGGGCACTGAAGCTTTCTTT. Translation: CASSPRDGEGTEAFF. The chain has TRBV27 and TRBJ1-1, with D tentatively TRBD1 (5 bases). CDR3 size: 15 residues. The V end lost 5 bases, the J end lost 4 bases, and 17 bases lay between the germline ends. Germline V gene lookup returns CDR1 MNHEY and CDR2 SMNVEV (reference sequence).

The rearrangement links TRBV28 to TRBJ1-3; the match to TRBD1 covers 9 bases. The V segment lost 6 bases and the J segment 8 bases; nucleotides outside the gene matches: 11. Germline CDR1 reads MDHEN; CDR2 reads SYDVKM. The CDR3 has 15 amino acids. The CDR3 is CASSANRGRVDTIYF. The CDR3 DNA reads as TGTGCCAGCAGCGCAAACAGGGGGCGCGTCGACACCATATATTTT.

V is TRBV13 and J is TRBJ2-1, with 10 bases lining up with TRBD2. The V and J ends lost 0 bases and 9 bases, in that order; junction bases with no gene match: 5. Germline CDR1 and CDR2: PRHDT and FYEKMQ (reference sequence). CDR3 length: 15 residues. CDR3 DNA: TGTGCCAGCAGCTTAGGAGCGGGAGGGCCTGGTGAGCAGTTCTTC. Its protein is CASSLGAGGPGEQFF.

The chain combines TRBV7-9 with TRBJ2-2; D unresolved. Trimming shortened V by 3 bases and J by 1 base, and 3 bases separated the two germline ends. The length of the CDR3 is 13 residues. Germline V CDR1 and CDR2: SEHNR, FQNEAQ (reference sequence). The CDR3 region is CASSLRNTGELFF. CDR3 nucleotides: TGTGCCAGCAGCTTGAGGAACACCGGGGAGCTGTTTTTT.

V usage is TRBV6-5 and J usage is TRBJ2-1, with TRBD1 as a possible D gene (6 bases). Germline lookup yields CDR1 MNHEY and CDR2 SVGAGI. V was trimmed by 4 bases and J by 11 bases, leaving 24 bases between them. The CDR3 is 16 residues long. The CDR3 DNA reads as TGTGCCAGCAGTTCCCGGGACATCGAGCCCAACCCGAAGCAGTTCTTC. Its translation: CASSSRDIEPNPKQFF.

The CDR3 region has the DNA TGTGCCAGCAGTCCTGGGACAAAGCAGTTCTTC. Its protein product is CASSPGTKQFF. The chain has TRBV6-1 and TRBJ2-1; TRBD1 might be the D (6 bases). The CDR3 contains 11 residues. The germline V gene has CDR1 MNHNS and CDR2 SASEGT. V dropped 5 bases and J dropped 11 bases, with 10 bases sitting between them.

This chain links TRBV6-6 with TRBJ1-2; D remains ambiguous. Germline-derived CDR1 and CDR2 are MNHNY and SVGAGI (reference sequence). CDR3 length: 12 residues. Trimming left V 5 bases short and J 12 bases short, with 16 bases between. The CDR3 DNA is TGTGCCAGCAGTGGACTATTTCTAGGGAACACCTTC. This gives the protein CASSGLFLGNTF.